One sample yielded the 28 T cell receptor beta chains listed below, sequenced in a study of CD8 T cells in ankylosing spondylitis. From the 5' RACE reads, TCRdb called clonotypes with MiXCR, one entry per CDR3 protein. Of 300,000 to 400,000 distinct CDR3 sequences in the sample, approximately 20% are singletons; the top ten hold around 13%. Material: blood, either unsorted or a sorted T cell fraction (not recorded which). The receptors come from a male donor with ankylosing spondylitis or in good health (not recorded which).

The CDR3 coding sequence is TGCAGCGTTAGCGGGGGAGATGGGGTCAGTATTCAGTTCTTC. It encodes CSVSGGDGVSIQFF. The chain is built from TRBV29-1 and TRBJ2-1, with 8 bases aligning to TRBD2. The CDR3 consists of 14 residues. Germline V gene sequence: CDR1 SQVTM, CDR2 ANQGSEA. Germline trimming cut 5 bases from V and 13 bases from J; bases unmatched to any gene: 16.

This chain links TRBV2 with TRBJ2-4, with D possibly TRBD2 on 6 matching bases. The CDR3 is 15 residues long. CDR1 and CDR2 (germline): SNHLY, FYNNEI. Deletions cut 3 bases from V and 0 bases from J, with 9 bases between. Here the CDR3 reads CASSEGTLAKNIQYF. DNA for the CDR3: TGTGCCAGCAGTGAGGGGACTCTAGCCAAAAACATTCAGTACTTC.

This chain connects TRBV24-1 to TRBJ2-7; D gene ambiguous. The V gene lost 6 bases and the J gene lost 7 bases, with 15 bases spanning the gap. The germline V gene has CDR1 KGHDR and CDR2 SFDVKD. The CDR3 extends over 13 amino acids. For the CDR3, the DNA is TGTGCCACCAGTCAACTTCCTTGGGGTGAGCAGTACTTC. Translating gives CATSQLPWGEQYF.

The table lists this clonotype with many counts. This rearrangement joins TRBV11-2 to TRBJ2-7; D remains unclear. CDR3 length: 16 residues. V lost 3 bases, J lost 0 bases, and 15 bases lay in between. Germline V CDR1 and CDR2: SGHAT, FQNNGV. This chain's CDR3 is CASSFSRLDHSYEQYF. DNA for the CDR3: TGTGCCAGCAGCTTCTCCCGCCTGGACCACTCCTACGAGCAGTACTTC.

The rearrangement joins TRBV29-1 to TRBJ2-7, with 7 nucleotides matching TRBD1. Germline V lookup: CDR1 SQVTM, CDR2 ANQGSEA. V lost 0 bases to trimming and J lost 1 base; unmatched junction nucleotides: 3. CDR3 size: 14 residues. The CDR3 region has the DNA TGCAGCGTTGAAGACCGGGACAGATCCTACGAGCAGTACTTC. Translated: CSVEDRDRSYEQYF.

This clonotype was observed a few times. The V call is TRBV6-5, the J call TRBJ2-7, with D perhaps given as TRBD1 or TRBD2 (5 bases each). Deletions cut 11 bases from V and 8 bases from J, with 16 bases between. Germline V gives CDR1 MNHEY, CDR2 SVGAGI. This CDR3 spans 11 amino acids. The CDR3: CASSEGLKQYF. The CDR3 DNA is TGTGCCTCCTCCGAGGGGTTGAAGCAGTACTTC.

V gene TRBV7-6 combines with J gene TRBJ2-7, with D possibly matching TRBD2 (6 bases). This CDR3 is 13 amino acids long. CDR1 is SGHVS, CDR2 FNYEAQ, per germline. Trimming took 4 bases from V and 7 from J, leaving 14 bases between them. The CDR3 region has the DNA TGTGCCAGCAGCTGGGGAGGATTGACGGAGCAGTACTTC. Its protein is CASSWGGLTEQYF.

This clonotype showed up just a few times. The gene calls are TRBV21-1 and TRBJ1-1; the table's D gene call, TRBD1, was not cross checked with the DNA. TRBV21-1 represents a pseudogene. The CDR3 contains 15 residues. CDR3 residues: CARRQGRLADTEAFF. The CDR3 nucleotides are TGTGCCAGACGACAGGGTCGTCTGGCGGACACTGAAGCTTTCTTT.

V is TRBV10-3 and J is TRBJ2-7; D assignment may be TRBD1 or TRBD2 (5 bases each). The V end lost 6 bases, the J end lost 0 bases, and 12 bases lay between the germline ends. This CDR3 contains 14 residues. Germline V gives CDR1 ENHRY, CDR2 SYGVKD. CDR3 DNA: TGTGCCATCAGGGGGGACGCTGACTCCTACGAGCAGTACTTC. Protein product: CAIRGDADSYEQYF.

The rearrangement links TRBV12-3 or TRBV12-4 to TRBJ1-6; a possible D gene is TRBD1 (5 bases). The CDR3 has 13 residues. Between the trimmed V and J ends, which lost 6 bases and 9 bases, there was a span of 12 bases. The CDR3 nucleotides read TGTGCCAGCAGCCTCGGGACTCCTTCACCCCTCCACTTT. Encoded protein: CASSLGTPSPLHF.

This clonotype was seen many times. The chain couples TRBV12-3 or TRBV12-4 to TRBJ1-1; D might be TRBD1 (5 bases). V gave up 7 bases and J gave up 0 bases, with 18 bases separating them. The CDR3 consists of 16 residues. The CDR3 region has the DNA TGTGCCAGCACCGGGCAAAAGGGACGGTTGAACACTGAAGCTTTCTTT. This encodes CASTGQKGRLNTEAFF.

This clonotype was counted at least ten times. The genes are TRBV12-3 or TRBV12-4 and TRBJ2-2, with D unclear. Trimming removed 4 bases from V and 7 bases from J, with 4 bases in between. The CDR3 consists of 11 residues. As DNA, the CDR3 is TGTGCCAGCAGTTGGGGCGGGGAGCTGTTTTTT. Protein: CASSWGGELFF.

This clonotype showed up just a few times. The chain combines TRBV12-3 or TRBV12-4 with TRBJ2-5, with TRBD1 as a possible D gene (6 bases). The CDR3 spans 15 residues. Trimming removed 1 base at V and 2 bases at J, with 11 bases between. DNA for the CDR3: TGTGCCAGCAGTTTAGGAGTAGGGGGACAAGAGACCCAGTACTTC. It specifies CASSLGVGGQETQYF.

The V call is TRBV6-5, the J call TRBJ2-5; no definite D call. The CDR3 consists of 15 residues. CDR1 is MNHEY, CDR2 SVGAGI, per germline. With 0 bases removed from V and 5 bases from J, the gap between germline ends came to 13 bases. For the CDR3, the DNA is TGTGCCAGCAGTTACTCCCTAAGGGTTGGGGAGACCCAGTACTTC. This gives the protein CASSYSLRVGETQYF.

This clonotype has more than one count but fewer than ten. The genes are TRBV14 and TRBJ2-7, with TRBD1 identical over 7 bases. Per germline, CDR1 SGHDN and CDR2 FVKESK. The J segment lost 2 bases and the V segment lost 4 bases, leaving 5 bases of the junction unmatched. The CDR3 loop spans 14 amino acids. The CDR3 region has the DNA TGTGCCAGCAGCCGGGACAGCTTAACCTACGAGCAGTACTTC. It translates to CASSRDSLTYEQYF.

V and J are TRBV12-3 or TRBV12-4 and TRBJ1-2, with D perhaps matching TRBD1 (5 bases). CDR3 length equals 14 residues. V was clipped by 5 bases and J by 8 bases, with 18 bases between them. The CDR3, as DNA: TGTGCCAGCAGTCTAGGGACCGCCGGGAGGGGCTACACCTTC. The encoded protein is CASSLGTAGRGYTF.

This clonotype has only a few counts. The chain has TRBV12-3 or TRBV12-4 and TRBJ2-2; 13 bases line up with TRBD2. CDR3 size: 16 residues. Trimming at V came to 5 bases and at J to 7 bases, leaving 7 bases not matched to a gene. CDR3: CASSPGLAGEYGELFF. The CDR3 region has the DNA TGTGCCAGCAGTCCTGGACTAGCGGGGGAGTACGGGGAGCTGTTTTTT.

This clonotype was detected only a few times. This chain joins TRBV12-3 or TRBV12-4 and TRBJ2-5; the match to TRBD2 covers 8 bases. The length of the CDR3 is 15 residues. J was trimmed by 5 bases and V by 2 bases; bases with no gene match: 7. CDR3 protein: CASSLFGGAVETQYF. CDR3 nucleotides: TGTGCCAGCAGTTTATTCGGGGGGGCGGTCGAGACCCAGTACTTC.

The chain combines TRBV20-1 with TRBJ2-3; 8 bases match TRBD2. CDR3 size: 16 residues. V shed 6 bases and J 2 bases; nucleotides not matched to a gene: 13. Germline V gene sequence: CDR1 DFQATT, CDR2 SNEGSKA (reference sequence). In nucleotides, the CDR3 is TGCAGTGCCAGAATCCCTAGCGGGTATAACACAGATACGCAGTATTTT. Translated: CSARIPSGYNTDTQYF.

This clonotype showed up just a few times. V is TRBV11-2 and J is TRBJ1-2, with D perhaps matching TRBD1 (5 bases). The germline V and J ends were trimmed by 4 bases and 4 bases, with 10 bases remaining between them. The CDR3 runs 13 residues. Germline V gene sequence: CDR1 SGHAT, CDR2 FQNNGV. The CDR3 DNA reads TGTGCCAGCAGCTCAGAGGGGTCCTATGGCTACACCTTC. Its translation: CASSSEGSYGYTF.

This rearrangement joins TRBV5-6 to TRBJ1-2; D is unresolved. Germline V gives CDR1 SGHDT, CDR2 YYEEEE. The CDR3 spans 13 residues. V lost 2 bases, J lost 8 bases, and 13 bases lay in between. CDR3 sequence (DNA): TGTGCCAGCAGCTTCGAACTGGGGAGCGGCTACACCTTC. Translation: CASSFELGSGYTF.

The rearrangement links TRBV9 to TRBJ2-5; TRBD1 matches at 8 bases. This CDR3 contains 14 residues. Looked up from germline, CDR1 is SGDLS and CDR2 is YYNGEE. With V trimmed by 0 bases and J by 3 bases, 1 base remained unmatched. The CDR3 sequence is CASSVGTGKETQYF. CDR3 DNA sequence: TGTGCCAGCAGCGTAGGGACAGGGAAAGAGACCCAGTACTTC.

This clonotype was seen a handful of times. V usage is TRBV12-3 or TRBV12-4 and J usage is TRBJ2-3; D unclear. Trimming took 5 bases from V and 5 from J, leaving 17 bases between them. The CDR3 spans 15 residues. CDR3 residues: CASSPRLAAEDTQYF. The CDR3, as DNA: TGTGCCAGCAGTCCCCGCTTGGCCGCGGAAGATACGCAGTATTTT.

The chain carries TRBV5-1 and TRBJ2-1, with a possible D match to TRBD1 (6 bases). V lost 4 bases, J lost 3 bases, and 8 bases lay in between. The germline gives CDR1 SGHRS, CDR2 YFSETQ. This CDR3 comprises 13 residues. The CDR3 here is CASSTDSYNEQFF. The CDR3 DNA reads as TGCGCCAGCAGCACGGACAGCTACAATGAGCAGTTCTTC.

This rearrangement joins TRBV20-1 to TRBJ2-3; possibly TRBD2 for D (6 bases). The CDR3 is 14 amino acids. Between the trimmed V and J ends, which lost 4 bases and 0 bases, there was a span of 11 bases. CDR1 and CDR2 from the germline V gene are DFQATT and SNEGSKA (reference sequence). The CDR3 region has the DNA TGCAGTGCTACCTGGCGGGGCAGCACAGATACGCAGTATTTT. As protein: CSATWRGSTDTQYF.

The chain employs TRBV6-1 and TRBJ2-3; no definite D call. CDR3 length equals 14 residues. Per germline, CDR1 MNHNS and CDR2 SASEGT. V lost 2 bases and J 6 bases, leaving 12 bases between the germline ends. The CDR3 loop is CASSEIQARDTQYF. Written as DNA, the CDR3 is TGTGCCAGCAGTGAAATCCAAGCTCGTGATACGCAGTATTTT.

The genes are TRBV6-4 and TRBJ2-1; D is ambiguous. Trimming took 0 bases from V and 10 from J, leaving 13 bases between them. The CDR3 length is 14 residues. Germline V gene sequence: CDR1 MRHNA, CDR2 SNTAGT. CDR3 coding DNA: TGTGCCAGCAGTGACTCGAGTCTTGACCGAGAGCAGTTCTTC. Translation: CASSDSSLDREQFF.

CDR3 bases: TGTGCCAGCAGCGGACAGGGGGCGAGGAATGAGCAGTTCTTC. Protein: CASSGQGARNEQFF. The rearrangement links TRBV7-8 to TRBJ2-1, with 11 bases matching TRBD1. Germline CDR1 SGHVS, CDR2 FQNEAQ. The V and J ends lost 5 bases and 7 bases, in that order; junction bases with no gene match: 4. CDR3 size: 14 residues.